The entry below describes one TCR beta chain. Its specificity is unknown. This entry comes from a study of graft-versus-host responses after intestinal transplantation. Study information: Anti-thymocyte globulin served as induction for all recipients, who then took tacrolimus and steroids for approximately three years.

Germline V gene lookup returns CDR1 SGHDT and CDR2 YYEEEE. This CDR3 has 15 amino acids. Trimming cost V 0 bases and J 7 bases; bases outside gene matches: 9. Whole-study results and caveats: Marrow from the recipient contained GvH clones, some of which had appeared first in ileum or blood.

TCRdb's table, derived via immunoSEQ multiplex PCR, lists solely in-frame clones and lacks some. Among tens of thousands of clones listed, over 85% were seen once. The chain links TRBV5-6 to TRBJ1-1; 7 positions agree with TRBD1. The specimen was PBMCs, collected 26 days after transplant. The receptor's source is a human patient who received an intestinal transplant, so some T cells may come from the graft donor. In DNA, the CDR3 is TGTGCCAGCAGCTTGGGGGCCGGGACAGCCCTTGAAGCTTTCTTT. Its translation: CASSLGAGTALEAFF.